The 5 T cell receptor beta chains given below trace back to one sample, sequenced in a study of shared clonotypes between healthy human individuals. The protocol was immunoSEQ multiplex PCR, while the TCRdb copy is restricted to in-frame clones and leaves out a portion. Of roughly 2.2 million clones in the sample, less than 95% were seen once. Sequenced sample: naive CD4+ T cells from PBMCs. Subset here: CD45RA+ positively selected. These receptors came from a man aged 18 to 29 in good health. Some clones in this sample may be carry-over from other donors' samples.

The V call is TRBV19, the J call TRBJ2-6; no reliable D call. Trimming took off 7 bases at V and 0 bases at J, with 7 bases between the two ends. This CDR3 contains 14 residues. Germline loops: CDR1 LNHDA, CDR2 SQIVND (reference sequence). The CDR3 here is CASTRNSGANVLTF. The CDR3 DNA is TGTGCCAGTACTAGAAACTCTGGGGCCAACGTCCTGACTTTC.

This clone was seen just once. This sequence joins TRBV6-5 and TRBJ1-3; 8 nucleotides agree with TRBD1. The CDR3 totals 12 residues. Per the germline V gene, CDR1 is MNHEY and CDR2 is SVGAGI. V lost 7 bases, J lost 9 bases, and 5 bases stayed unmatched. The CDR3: CASTGQGGTIYF. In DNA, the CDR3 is TGTGCCAGCACCGGACAGGGTGGCACCATATATTTT.

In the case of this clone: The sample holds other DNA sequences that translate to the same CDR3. The CDR3 spells CSARRAETQYF. As DNA, the CDR3 is TGCAGTGCTAGAAGGGCTGAGACCCAGTACTTC. The chain recombines TRBV20-1 with TRBJ2-5; D unresolved. This CDR3 contains 11 residues. Germline V gives CDR1 DFQATT, CDR2 SNEGSKA (reference sequence). V dropped 2 bases and J dropped 5 bases, with 6 bases sitting between them.

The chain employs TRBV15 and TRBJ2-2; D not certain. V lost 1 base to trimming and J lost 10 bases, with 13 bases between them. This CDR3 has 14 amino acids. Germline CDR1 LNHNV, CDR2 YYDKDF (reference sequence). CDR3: CATSRAVDFLELFF. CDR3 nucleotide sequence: TGTGCCACCAGCAGAGCTGTCGACTTCCTGGAGCTGTTTTTT. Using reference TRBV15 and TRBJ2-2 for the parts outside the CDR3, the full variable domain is DAMVIQNPRYQVTQFGKPVTLSCSQTLNHNVMYWYQQKSSQAPKLLFHYYDKDFNNEADTPDNFQSRRPNTSFCFLDIRSPGLGDTAMYLCATSRAVDFLELFFGEGSRLTVL.

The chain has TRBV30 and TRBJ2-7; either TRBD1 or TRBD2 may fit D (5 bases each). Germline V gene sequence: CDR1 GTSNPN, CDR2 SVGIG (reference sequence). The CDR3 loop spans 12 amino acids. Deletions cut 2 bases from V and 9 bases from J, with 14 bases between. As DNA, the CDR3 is TGTGCCTGGAGTCCCCGGGGCACAGCGCAGTACTTC. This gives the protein CAWSPRGTAQYF.